Shown below are 30 T cell receptor beta chains from a single sample sequenced in a study of beta chain features in type 1 diabetes. Expressed TCRB transcripts were sequenced because the entire RNA isolate underwent reverse transcription. This table comes from immunoSEQ multiplex PCR, and its TCRdb copy is limited to in-frame clones, with some not included. The sample lists under 300,000 clones; roughly 8% were seen once. Sequencing input: central memory CD4+ T cells from blood. The receptor set was obtained from a woman between 18 and 29 years old in good health.

This clone was detected a few times. V and J are TRBV29-1 and TRBJ1-1, with 8 bases fitting TRBD1. J lost 0 bases, V lost 4 bases, and 4 bases had no gene match. Looked up from germline, CDR1 is SQVTM and CDR2 is ANQGSEA. CDR3 length: 14 amino acids. The CDR3 loop reads CSVGQGAMNTEAFF. The CDR3 DNA sequence: TGCAGCGTTGGTCAGGGGGCAATGAACACTGAAGCTTTCTTT.

J is TRBJ1-1 and V is TRBV6-6; D uncertain. Germline lookup yields CDR1 MNHNY and CDR2 SVGAGI (reference sequence). The CDR3 covers 14 residues. The V end lost 7 bases, the J end lost 0 bases, and 12 bases lay between the germline ends. The CDR3, as DNA: TGTGCCAGCATCCAGACAAATATGAACACTGAAGCTTTCTTT. Its translation: CASIQTNMNTEAFF.

For the CDR3, the DNA is TGTGCCAGCAGCCAAGATTCACAGGAAGCGAGTTATTTCTTT. This sequence encodes CASSQDSQEASYFF. The chain combines TRBV4-2 with TRBJ1-1; TRBD1 might be the D (5 bases). Germline V CDR1 and CDR2: LGHNA, YNFKEQ. This CDR3 is built from 14 residues. Trimming shortened V by 0 bases and J by 13 bases, and 18 bases separated the two germline ends.

This clone was detected only a few times. The V gene is TRBV7-4, the J gene TRBJ2-7; 8 bases map to TRBD2. The J segment lost 3 bases and the V segment lost 1 base, leaving 11 bases of the junction unmatched. The CDR3 contains 17 residues. The germline gives CDR1 SGHVT, CDR2 SQSDAQ. Written as DNA, the CDR3 is TGTGCCAGCAGCTTAGGTATTAGCGGGGCGCTGGGCTACGAGCAGTACGTC. This encodes CASSLGISGALGYEQYV.

This clone was observed a handful of times. The chain recombines TRBV27 with TRBJ2-3, with D perhaps TRBD2 (6 bases). The CDR3 contains 11 residues. The V gene lost 8 bases and the J gene lost 7 bases, with 10 bases spanning the gap. Germline V lookup: CDR1 MNHEY, CDR2 SMNVEV (reference sequence). The CDR3 DNA sequence: TGTGCCAGCTCCGGGGGAAATACGCAGTATTTT. This translates into CASSGGNTQYF.

CDR3 sequence: CASSPGQGGDTEAFF. The DNA for the CDR3 is TGTGCCAGCAGTCCCGGACAGGGTGGGGACACTGAAGCTTTCTTT. The J gene is TRBJ1-1, the V gene TRBV28, with 8 bases lining up with TRBD1. Looked up from germline, CDR1 is MDHEN and CDR2 is SYDVKM. V lost 5 bases and J lost 3; bases outside the gene matches: 8. CDR3 length equals 15 residues.

This clone was seen more than once but under ten times. The rearrangement uses TRBV7-9 and TRBJ1-1; 9 nucleotides match TRBD1. CDR3 size: 15 residues. Unmatched junction bases numbered 11, after V lost 5 bases and J lost 7 bases. Germline-derived CDR1 and CDR2 are SEHNR and FQNEAQ (reference sequence). CDR3 bases: TGTGCCAGCAGCCGACAGGGACAGGGTTTAGGTGAAGCTTTCTTT. Translated, it gives CASSRQGQGLGEAFF.

On this clone itself: Other DNA sequences of this sample code for an identical CDR3. The J gene is TRBJ2-5, the V gene TRBV7-9; D possibly corresponds to TRBD2 (7 bases). The CDR3 covers 14 residues. The V end was cut by 5 bases, the J end by 4 bases, with 14 bases between. Germline V gives CDR1 SEHNR, CDR2 FQNEAQ (reference sequence). CDR3 region: CASSHSGGRETQYF. The CDR3, as DNA: TGTGCCAGCAGCCATTCGGGGGGCAGAGAGACCCAGTACTTC. Full variable domain (remainder filled in from reference TRBV7-9 and TRBJ2-5): DTGVSQNPRHKITKRGQNVTFRCDPISEHNRLYWYRQTLGQGPEFLTYFQNEAQLEKSRLLSDRFSAERPKGSFSTLEIQRTEQGDSAMYLCASSHSGGRETQYFGPGTRLLVL.

This clone turned up a few times. The chain recombines TRBV18 with TRBJ2-7, with 8 bases identical to TRBD1. The ends lost 6 bases at V and 2 bases at J; junction bases unmatched: 9. The CDR3 is made up of 15 amino acids. Germline-derived CDR1 and CDR2 are KGHSH and LQKENI. The CDR3, as DNA: TGTGCCAGCTCCTCAGGGACAGGAAGAGCCTACGAGCAGTACGTC. As protein: CASSSGTGRAYEQYV.

This clone was seen a handful of times. This chain joins TRBV7-2 and TRBJ1-3; possible D gene TRBD1, 5 bases. The CDR3 contains 16 residues. Germline V lookup: CDR1 SGHTA, CDR2 FQGNSA. Trimming left V 2 bases short and J 0 bases short, with 11 bases between. The CDR3 region has the DNA TGTGCCAGCAGCTTATGGGGGGACCCCTCTGGAAACACCATATATTTT. It translates to CASSLWGDPSGNTIYF.

This clone was found a few times. The rearrangement uses TRBV4-3 and TRBJ2-3; 10 bases are shared with TRBD2. The length of the CDR3 is 15 residues. The germline CDR1 and CDR2 sequences are LGHNA and YSLEER. Trimming removed 4 bases from V and 1 base from J; junction bases left unmatched: 2. CDR3 in amino acids: CASSRGTSGTDTQYF. The CDR3 DNA is TGCGCCAGCAGCCGGGGGACTAGCGGCACAGATACGCAGTATTTT.

The J gene is TRBJ2-1, the V gene TRBV7-2; the match to TRBD2 covers 10 bases. The CDR3 has 16 residues. Trimming at V came to 7 bases and at J to 1 base, leaving 7 bases not matched to a gene. Germline CDR1 is SGHTA and CDR2 is FQGNSA. CDR3 residues: CASKTSGVRSYNEQFF. As DNA, the CDR3 is TGTGCCAGCAAAACTAGCGGGGTCCGTTCCTACAATGAGCAGTTCTTC.

This CDR3 is CASSLAVHSGANVLTF. CDR3 nucleotides: TGTGCCAGCAGCTTAGCGGTGCACTCTGGGGCCAACGTCCTGACTTTC. The J gene is TRBJ2-6, the V gene TRBV7-9, with D unresolved. CDR3 length equals 16 residues. In germline, CDR1 is SEHNR, CDR2 FQNEAQ (reference sequence). Trimming took 0 bases from V and 0 from J, leaving 6 bases between them.

This chain uses TRBV11-2 with TRBJ2-7; possibly TRBD1 for D (6 bases). Trimming left V 1 base short and J 3 bases short, with 10 bases between. Germline assignment: CDR1 SGHAT and CDR2 FQNNGV. The CDR3 has 14 amino acids. CDR3 bases: TGTGCCAGCAGCTTAGTCGGACAGTTCTACGAGCAGTACTTC. Translation gives CASSLVGQFYEQYF.

The chain has TRBV19 and TRBJ2-5; 12 bases agree with TRBD1. The junction had 5 bases not matched to a gene; V was cut back by 4 bases and J by 2 bases. The CDR3 runs to 16 residues. Looked up from germline, CDR1 is LNHDA and CDR2 is SQIVND (reference sequence). CDR3 nucleotides: TGTGCCAGTAGTACCGGGACAGGGGGCTTACAAGAGACCCAGTACTTC. Protein sequence: CASSTGTGGLQETQYF.

The rearrangement uses TRBV20-1 and TRBJ2-2; unclear D gene. The CDR3 consists of 11 residues. V lost 7 bases to trimming and J lost 9 bases, with 12 bases between them. Germline CDR1 DFQATT, CDR2 SNEGSKA (reference sequence). The CDR3 DNA follows: TGCAGTGTCCCCGGGCTCCGGGAGCTGTTTTTT. As protein: CSVPGLRELFF.

This clone was seen more than once but under ten times. CDR3 amino acids: CASSLQGPQETQYF. The DNA of the CDR3 is TGTGCCAGCAGTTTACAGGGGCCCCAAGAGACCCAGTACTTC. The chain combines TRBV2 with TRBJ2-5; 7 bases align to TRBD1. Trimming removed 5 bases from V and 1 base from J; junction bases left unmatched: 4. The germline V gene encodes CDR1 SNHLY and CDR2 FYNNEI. The CDR3 is 14 residues long. The variable domain in full, completed from reference TRBV2 and TRBJ2-5, reads EPEVTQTPSHQVTQMGQEVILRCVPISNHLYFYWYRQILGQKVEFLVSFYNNEISEKSEIFDDQFSVERPDGSNFTLKIRSTKLEDSAMYFCASSLQGPQETQYFGPGTRLLVL.

This clone appeared a few times. This chain joins TRBV7-9 and TRBJ1-1, with a tentative D call TRBD1 (5 bases). The CDR3 spans 13 residues. With 6 bases removed from V and 1 base from J, the gap between germline ends came to 9 bases. Germline CDR1 reads SEHNR; CDR2 reads FQNEAQ (reference sequence). CDR3 residues: CASRGPTNTEAFF. CDR3 DNA: TGTGCCAGCAGGGGACCGACGAACACTGAAGCTTTCTTT.

The CDR3 nucleotides read TGTGCCAGCAGTTACTCGTGGGGTCCTAATGAAAAACTGTTTTTT. Translation gives CASSYSWGPNEKLFF. This chain joins TRBV6-5 and TRBJ1-4; no reliable D call. Germline V gives CDR1 MNHEY, CDR2 SVGAGI. The CDR3 spans 15 residues. The germline V and J ends were trimmed by 0 bases and 3 bases, with 8 bases remaining between them.

The V and J genes are TRBV30 and TRBJ2-3; 8 nucleotides align to TRBD2. In germline, CDR1 is GTSNPN, CDR2 SVGIG (reference sequence). V lost 1 base, J lost 5 bases, and 11 bases stayed unmatched. CDR3 size: 16 residues. The CDR3 here is CAWSDGGEFLGDTQYF. In DNA form, the CDR3 reads TGTGCCTGGAGTGACGGGGGGGAGTTTTTAGGAGATACGCAGTATTTT.

This clone was counted only a few times. The sample holds other DNA sequences that translate to the same CDR3. The V gene is TRBV12-5, the J gene TRBJ2-3; perhaps TRBD2 as D (5 bases). Germline assignment: CDR1 LGHNT and CDR2 FRNRAP. Trimming left V 0 bases short and J 1 base short, with 11 bases between. This CDR3 is built from 16 residues. CDR3 sequence reads: CASGLVKGEGTDTQYF. For the CDR3, the DNA is TGTGCTAGTGGTTTGGTAAAGGGAGAGGGCACAGATACGCAGTATTTT.

This clone was recorded many times. The genes are TRBV11-2 and TRBJ1-6, with no clear D. Germline V gives CDR1 SGHAT, CDR2 FQNNGV. This CDR3 has 14 residues. V lost 0 bases to trimming and J lost 8 bases, with 8 bases between them. Here the CDR3 reads CASSLDLGYSPLHF. The CDR3 DNA reads TGTGCCAGCAGCTTAGATCTAGGGTATTCACCCCTCCACTTT.

This clone was detected only a few times. The V gene is TRBV2, the J gene TRBJ2-5, with D perhaps matching TRBD1 or TRBD2 (5 bases each). The germline gives CDR1 SNHLY, CDR2 FYNNEI. This CDR3 spans 14 amino acids. Trimming stripped 5 bases from V and 4 bases from J, with 14 bases between. The DNA of the CDR3 is TGTGCCAGCAGTCTTGGGACCCAGGGAGAGACCCAGTACTTC. Its translation: CASSLGTQGETQYF.

The count of this clone is one. The chain joins TRBV2 to TRBJ1-1; 7 bases line up with TRBD1. The CDR3 contains 15 residues. Losses at the gene ends were 0 bases for V and 3 bases for J; bases not matched to a gene: 4. CDR1 and CDR2 from the germline V gene are SNHLY and FYNNEI. In DNA, the CDR3 is TGTGCCAGCAGTGAAGCTCGGACAGGTTACACTGAAGCTTTCTTT. Amino acids: CASSEARTGYTEAFF.

This clone has a handful of counts. V and J are TRBV28 and TRBJ1-2; D uncertain. Germline CDR1 reads MDHEN; CDR2 reads SYDVKM. V lost 7 bases and J 4 bases, leaving 16 bases between the germline ends. The CDR3 has 14 residues. This CDR3 reads CASTKTGVTYGYTF. CDR3 nucleotide sequence: TGTGCCAGCACGAAAACCGGGGTTACCTATGGCTACACCTTC.

This chain connects TRBV14 to TRBJ2-5; 8 nucleotides line up with TRBD1. J gave up 3 bases and V 6 bases, and 3 bases lay outside the gene matches. The CDR3 covers 13 residues. The V gene's germline CDR1 is SGHDN and CDR2 FVKESK. The CDR3 bases are TGTGCCAGCAGGCGGACAGGGAAAGAGACCCAGTACTTC. Translated: CASRRTGKETQYF.

CDR3 bases: TGTGCCAGCAGCGTCCGACAGGGTAATGAAAAACTGTTTTTT. Residues: CASSVRQGNEKLFF. The chain has TRBV9 and TRBJ1-4; TRBD1 aligns across 7 bases. This CDR3 has 14 amino acids. V lost 2 bases to trimming and J lost 4 bases; unmatched junction nucleotides: 2. Germline V lookup: CDR1 SGDLS, CDR2 YYNGEE.

There are a few counts of this clone. The genes are TRBV19 and TRBJ1-6; D gene unclear. This CDR3 region has 13 residues. V was trimmed by 1 base and J by 9 bases, leaving 7 bases between them. Looked up from germline, CDR1 is LNHDA and CDR2 is SQIVND (reference sequence). CDR3 bases: TGTGCCAGTAGTATAGGGTTCTCTTCACCCCTCCACTTT. It yields the protein CASSIGFSSPLHF.

This clone has more than one count but fewer than ten. CDR3 nucleotide sequence: TGTGCCAGCAGCTTATTGGCAGATACGCAGTATTTT. Its protein product is CASSLLADTQYF. V gene TRBV5-6 combines with J gene TRBJ2-3; D is ambiguous. V was shortened by 2 bases and J by 4 bases, with 5 bases between the two germline ends. CDR3 length equals 12 residues. CDR1 is SGHDT and CDR2 is YYEEEE in the germline V gene.

This clone was seen more than once but under ten times. V is TRBV29-1 and J is TRBJ2-5; possible D gene TRBD1, 5 bases. Germline CDR1 is SQVTM and CDR2 is ANQGSEA. V was clipped by 4 bases and J by 5 bases, with 14 bases between them. CDR3 size: 13 residues. In DNA, the CDR3 is TGCAGCGTTGCAGGGTCAGTCGGGGAGACCCAGTACTTC. Protein: CSVAGSVGETQYF.